These 31 T cell receptor beta chains originate from one sample sequenced in a study of shared clonotypes between healthy human individuals. Repertoires were generated with immunoSEQ multiplex PCR, while TCRdb's copy carries only in-frame clones and drops some. The table records 1.5 million to 2.5 million clones, over 85% of them present only once. CD45RO-negative CD8 cells positively selected for CCR7 made up the naive population, which excluded terminally differentiated effector memory CD45RA+ cells. The sequencing sample was made of naive CD8+ T cells sorted from blood. The receptor source for this set is a man between 18 and 29 years old in good health.

This chain connects TRBV2 to TRBJ1-2, with 12 positions matching TRBD1. V trimming: 4 bases; J trimming: 7 bases; junction bases outside the gene matches: 7. The germline V gene has CDR1 SNHLY and CDR2 FYNNEI. The CDR3 spans 15 residues. In DNA, the CDR3 is TGTGCCAGCAGTGGGGGACAGGGGGCGCATCCTGGCTACACCTTC. As protein: CASSGGQGAHPGYTF.

The chain combines TRBV7-9 with TRBJ1-1; possible D gene TRBD1, 6 bases. CDR1 is SEHNR and CDR2 is FQNEAQ in the germline V gene (reference sequence). The V and J ends lost 7 bases and 2 bases respectively, with 17 bases between them. The CDR3 is 15 residues long. Here the CDR3 reads CASIPKDRRNTEAFF. CDR3 DNA sequence: TGTGCCAGCATCCCTAAGGACAGAAGAAACACTGAAGCTTTCTTT.

The rearrangement uses TRBV11-2 and TRBJ2-3; unclear D gene. V lost 11 bases to trimming and J lost 2 bases, with 14 bases between them. Germline CDR1 SGHAT, CDR2 FQNNGV. The CDR3 is 13 residues long. This chain's CDR3 is CASRKGLTDTQYF. The CDR3 DNA reads TGTGCCTCCCGTAAGGGCCTCACAGATACGCAGTATTTT.

V and J are TRBV10-2 and TRBJ2-6; D gene ambiguous. CDR3 size: 14 residues. The V end was cut by 0 bases, the J end by 8 bases, with 8 bases between. Per germline, CDR1 WSHSY and CDR2 SAAADI. The DNA for the CDR3 is TGCGCCAGCAGTGAGTCTCGCTTTACCAACGTCCTGACTTTC. Translation gives CASSESRFTNVLTF.

The chain joins TRBV7-6 to TRBJ2-2; 7 bases line up with TRBD2. Germline V gives CDR1 SGHVS, CDR2 FNYEAQ. The V gene end was trimmed by 4 bases and the J gene end by 7 bases; junction bases not matched to a gene: 6. The CDR3 consists of 14 residues. CDR3 sequence reads: CASSYSGTNGELFF. CDR3 nucleotides: TGTGCCAGCAGCTATTCCGGGACTAACGGGGAGCTGTTTTTT.

The sample holds one count of this clone. The DNA of the CDR3 is TGTGCCAGCAGCTTACACAGAGGCCAAGAGACCCAGTACTTC. Amino acids: CASSLHRGQETQYF. The chain has TRBV9 and TRBJ2-5; D is unresolved. Germline assignment: CDR1 SGDLS and CDR2 YYNGEE. Between the trimmed V and J ends, which lost 4 bases and 1 base, there was a span of 11 bases. The CDR3 runs to 14 residues.

CDR3 in amino acids: CASSMDYRVDYGYTF. CDR3 nucleotide sequence: TGTGCCAGTAGTATGGACTACAGGGTCGACTATGGCTACACCTTC. The rearrangement uses TRBV19 and TRBJ1-2, with D possibly being TRBD1 (6 bases). Germline V gene data show CDR1 as LNHDA and CDR2 as SQIVND (reference sequence). This CDR3 comprises 15 residues. The V and J ends lost 3 bases and 3 bases respectively, with 14 bases between them. The full variable domain, completed using reference TRBV19 and TRBJ1-2, is DGGITQSPKYLFRKEGQNVTLSCEQNLNHDAMYWYRQDPGQGLRLIYYSQIVNDFQKGDIAEGYSVSREKKESFPLTVTSAQKNPTAFYLCASSMDYRVDYGYTFGSGTRLTVV.

The CDR3 loop reads CASSEGSPYAEQYF. CDR3 sequence (DNA): TGTGCCAGCAGTGAAGGCAGCCCTTACGCGGAGCAGTACTTC. The V call is TRBV2, the J call TRBJ2-7, with D uncertain. CDR3 length: 14 residues. Germline assignment: CDR1 SNHLY and CDR2 FYNNEI. V was trimmed by 1 base and J by 7 bases, leaving 14 bases between them.

This clone has just a few counts. This chain joins TRBV25-1 and TRBJ1-1, with D maybe TRBD1 (6 bases). This CDR3 spans 12 amino acids. V shed 11 bases and J shed 1 base, with 11 bases lying between them. CDR1 MGHDK and CDR2 SYGVNS come from the germline V gene. CDR3 DNA: TGTGCCGTACAGGGTTCGAACACTGAAGCTTTCTTT. This translates into CAVQGSNTEAFF.

J is TRBJ2-7 and V is TRBV6-5; 12 positions match TRBD1. Germline CDR1 is MNHEY and CDR2 is SVGAGI. CDR3 length: 15 residues. Unmatched junction bases numbered 4, after V lost 2 bases and J lost 5 bases. As DNA, the CDR3 is TGTGCCAGCAGTTACCCCGGGACAGGGGGCCACGAGCAGTACTTC. Translating gives CASSYPGTGGHEQYF.

This rearrangement joins TRBV21-1 to TRBJ1-1. TRBV21-1 is described as a pseudogene. CDR3 size: 14 residues. Written as DNA, the CDR3 is TGTGCCGGCAGACGGGAGAGGGATTACACTGAAGCTTTCTTT. Translating it yields CAGRRERDYTEAFF.

The rearrangement links TRBV27 to TRBJ2-3; D possibly corresponds to TRBD1 (5 bases). This CDR3 has 14 residues. CDR1 is MNHEY and CDR2 is SMNVEV in the germline V gene (reference sequence). Deletions cut 8 bases from V and 0 bases from J, with 12 bases between. The CDR3 DNA reads as TGTGCCAGCGGCTGGACACTCAGCACAGATACGCAGTATTTT. The encoded protein is CASGWTLSTDTQYF.

The chain is built from TRBV18 and TRBJ2-7; 8 bases fit TRBD1. Germline trimming cut 3 bases from V and 3 bases from J; bases unmatched to any gene: 10. This CDR3 has 16 residues. Germline CDR1 and CDR2: KGHSH and LQKENI. CDR3 amino acids: CASSPLPRDRFYEQYF. CDR3 nucleotide sequence: TGTGCCAGCTCACCTCTCCCCCGGGACAGGTTCTACGAGCAGTACTTC. The full variable domain, completed using reference TRBV18 and TRBJ2-7, is NAGVMQNPRHLVRRRGQEARLRCSPMKGHSHVYWYRQLPEEGLKFMVYLQKENIIDESGMPKERFSAEFPKEGPSILRIQQVVRGDSAAYFCASSPLPRDRFYEQYFGPGTRLTVT.

The chain couples TRBV29-1 to TRBJ1-2; D is unclear. Germline CDR1 reads SQVTM; CDR2 reads ANQGSEA. The CDR3 totals 11 residues. The ends were cut back, 7 bases at V and 3 bases at J, with 9 bases in the middle. CDR3 in amino acids: CSARVDYGYTF. The CDR3 nucleotides are TGCAGCGCTAGGGTGGACTATGGCTACACCTTC.

This sequence joins TRBV6-5 and TRBJ2-5, with 8 bases fitting TRBD2. This CDR3 has 15 residues. The V and J ends lost 4 bases and 3 bases, in that order; junction bases with no gene match: 7. The germline V gene has CDR1 MNHEY and CDR2 SVGAGI. Here the CDR3 reads CASSSLSGGKETQYF. DNA of the CDR3: TGTGCCAGCAGTTCTCTTTCGGGAGGGAAAGAGACCCAGTACTTC.

As regards this clone: Other DNA sequences from this sample encode an identical CDR3 as well. The chain combines TRBV27 with TRBJ2-2, with TRBD2 identical over 10 bases. CDR3 size: 15 residues. V shed 5 bases, J shed 5 bases, and the junction held 5 bases outside the gene matches. Germline values: CDR1 MNHEY, CDR2 SMNVEV (reference sequence). The CDR3: CASSRLAGVTGELFF. The CDR3 nucleotides are TGTGCCAGCAGTCGGCTAGCGGGAGTGACCGGGGAGCTGTTTTTT.

The rearrangement links TRBV2 to TRBJ1-4; no clear D gene. Trimming removed 2 bases at V and 0 bases at J, with 10 bases between. This CDR3 contains 16 residues. CDR1 and CDR2 (germline): SNHLY, FYNNEI. The CDR3 region is CASSERDIPTNEKLFF. The CDR3 DNA follows: TGTGCCAGCAGTGAAAGAGACATACCAACTAATGAAAAACTGTTTTTT. The entire variable domain, with the rest obtained from reference TRBV2 and TRBJ1-4, is as follows: EPEVTQTPSHQVTQMGQEVILRCVPISNHLYFYWYRQILGQKVEFLVSFYNNEISEKSEIFDDQFSVERPDGSNFTLKIRSTKLEDSAMYFCASSERDIPTNEKLFFGSGTQLSVL.

A remark on this clone: This specimen includes other DNA sequences encoding the same CDR3. The V call is TRBV6-5, the J call TRBJ1-6; D ambiguous. CDR3 length equals 16 residues. Germline assignment: CDR1 MNHEY and CDR2 SVGAGI. The V end was cut by 0 bases, the J end by 0 bases, with 6 bases between. The CDR3: CASSYSASSYNSPLHF. The CDR3 region has the DNA TGTGCCAGCAGTTACTCCGCGAGCTCCTATAATTCACCCCTCCACTTT.

The chain recombines TRBV13 with TRBJ2-7, with 8 bases fitting TRBD2. Germline loops: CDR1 PRHDT, CDR2 FYEKMQ (reference sequence). Germline trimming cut 0 bases from V and 3 bases from J; bases unmatched to any gene: 10. The CDR3 length is 17 residues. The DNA for the CDR3 is TGTGCCAGCAGCTTAGGCCCATTAGCGGGACCTAGCTACGAGCAGTACTTC. Its translation: CASSLGPLAGPSYEQYF.

The DNA of the CDR3 is TGTGCCAGCATGGGGGAAGTTATGGCCCAGTACTTC. This gives the protein CASMGEVMAQYF. This sequence joins TRBV6-1 and TRBJ2-5, with D perhaps given as TRBD1 or TRBD2 (5 bases each). The germline gives CDR1 MNHNS, CDR2 SASEGT. Trimming took 7 bases from V and 9 from J, leaving 15 bases between them. The length of the CDR3 is 12 residues.

This clone was observed a single time. The rearrangement links TRBV5-1 to TRBJ2-7; the D gene could be TRBD1 or TRBD2 (5 bases each). V lost 4 bases and J lost 1, with 15 bases in between. Germline V gene sequence: CDR1 SGHRS, CDR2 YFSETQ. The length of the CDR3 is 15 residues. In DNA, the CDR3 is TGCGCCAGCAGCCATCCCGGGACGGAATCCTACGAGCAGTACTTC. This sequence encodes CASSHPGTESYEQYF.

A single count supports this clone. The CDR3 coding sequence is TGCAGCGTTGAGAGGACTAGTTCGGCTGAGCAGTTCTTC. Its protein product is CSVERTSSAEQFF. This chain links TRBV29-1 with TRBJ2-1, with 7 bases matching TRBD2. The CDR3 loop spans 13 amino acids. The V gene end was trimmed by 3 bases and the J gene end by 9 bases; junction bases not matched to a gene: 8. Germline V gene lookup returns CDR1 SQVTM and CDR2 ANQGSEA.

V gene TRBV4-3 combines with J gene TRBJ2-5; TRBD2 agrees at 7 bases. The CDR3 is 15 residues long. CDR1 is LGHNA, CDR2 YSLEER, per germline. V lost 0 bases and J lost 2; bases outside the gene matches: 3. Here the CDR3 DNA reads TGCGCCAGCAGCCAAGACCGGGGGGTACAAGAGACCCAGTACTTC. Encoded protein: CASSQDRGVQETQYF.

The V and J genes are TRBV10-2 and TRBJ1-3; D is perhaps TRBD1 (5 bases). The CDR3 extends over 15 amino acids. In germline, CDR1 is WSHSY, CDR2 SAAADI. V lost 2 bases to trimming and J lost 1 base, with 9 bases between them. CDR3: CASSERGESGNTIYF. The DNA for the CDR3 is TGCGCCAGCAGTGAGCGGGGGGAATCTGGAAACACCATATATTTT.

V and J are TRBV7-3 and TRBJ1-1; TRBD1 agrees at 8 bases. Germline CDR1 and CDR2: SGHTA and FQGTGA. This CDR3 has 14 residues. The V segment lost 5 bases and the J segment 6 bases; nucleotides outside the gene matches: 8. CDR3: CASSPGQGLSEAFF. The CDR3 DNA is TGTGCCAGCAGCCCCGGACAGGGTCTCTCTGAAGCTTTCTTT.

This CDR3 reads CASSDLAGGPYTQYF. The CDR3 bases are TGTGCCAGTTCAGACCTAGCGGGAGGGCCATATACGCAGTATTTT. This chain joins TRBV27 and TRBJ2-3; TRBD2 aligns across 12 bases. The length of the CDR3 is 15 residues. Germline CDR1 is MNHEY and CDR2 is SMNVEV (reference sequence). V lost 9 bases to trimming and J lost 7 bases; unmatched junction nucleotides: 11.

In its sample, this clone was seen once. This sequence joins TRBV7-9 and TRBJ1-4, with D maybe TRBD1 (5 bases). The length of the CDR3 is 14 residues. V was trimmed by 4 bases and J by 8 bases, leaving 14 bases between them. In germline, CDR1 is SEHNR, CDR2 FQNEAQ (reference sequence). CDR3: CASSYGGLKEKLFF. CDR3 bases: TGTGCCAGCAGCTATGGGGGGTTGAAGGAAAAACTGTTTTTT.

J is TRBJ1-1 and V is TRBV7-6; 8 bases map to TRBD1. CDR3 length: 18 amino acids. Unmatched junction bases numbered 11, after V lost 1 base and J lost 1 base. CDR1 and CDR2 from the germline V gene are SGHVS and FNYEAQ. The chain's CDR3 is CASSLGRGRGRENTEAFF. The CDR3 DNA reads TGTGCCAGCAGCTTAGGGAGGGGCAGGGGGCGCGAGAACACTGAAGCTTTCTTT.

The V call is TRBV5-1, the J call TRBJ1-2; D is unclear. CDR3 length: 13 residues. The V gene's germline CDR1 is SGHRS and CDR2 YFSETQ. Trimming cost V 2 bases and J 1 base, with 6 bases left between them. This CDR3 reads CASSFEFNYGYTF. Here the CDR3 DNA reads TGCGCCAGCAGCTTTGAGTTTAACTATGGCTACACCTTC.

The count of this clone is one. The chain combines TRBV7-9 with TRBJ2-1; D possibly corresponds to TRBD2 (6 bases). This CDR3 has 14 amino acids. Germline loops: CDR1 SEHNR, CDR2 FQNEAQ (reference sequence). The V end lost 4 bases, the J end lost 7 bases, and 14 bases lay between the germline ends. CDR3 region: CASSSRLVRNEQFF. In DNA form, the CDR3 reads TGTGCCAGCAGCTCCCGACTAGTGCGAAATGAGCAGTTCTTC.

The rearrangement uses TRBV27 and TRBJ2-1; D is possibly TRBD2 (5 bases). CDR3 length: 14 amino acids. CDR1 and CDR2 from the germline V gene are MNHEY and SMNVEV (reference sequence). With 5 bases removed from V and 2 bases from J, the gap between germline ends came to 10 bases. CDR3 nucleotides: TGTGCCAGCAGTCCGCTAGCTACCTACAATGAGCAGTTCTTC. Amino acids: CASSPLATYNEQFF.